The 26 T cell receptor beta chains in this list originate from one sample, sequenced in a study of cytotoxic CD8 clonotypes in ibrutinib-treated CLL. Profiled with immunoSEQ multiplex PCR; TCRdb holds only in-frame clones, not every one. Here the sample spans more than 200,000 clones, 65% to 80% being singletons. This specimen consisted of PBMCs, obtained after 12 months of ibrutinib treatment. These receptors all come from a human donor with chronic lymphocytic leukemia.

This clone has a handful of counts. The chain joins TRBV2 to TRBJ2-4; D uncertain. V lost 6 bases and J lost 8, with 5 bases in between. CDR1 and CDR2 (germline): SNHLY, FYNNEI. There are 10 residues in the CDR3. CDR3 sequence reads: CASRSDIQYF. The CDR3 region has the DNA TGTGCCAGCAGGAGTGACATTCAGTACTTC.

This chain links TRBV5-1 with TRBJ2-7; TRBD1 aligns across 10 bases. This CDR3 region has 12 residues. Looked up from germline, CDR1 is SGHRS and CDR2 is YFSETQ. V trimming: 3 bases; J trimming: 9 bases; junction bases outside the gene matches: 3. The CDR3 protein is CASSSGTGVQYF. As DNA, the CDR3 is TGCGCCAGCAGCTCCGGGACAGGGGTGCAGTACTTC.

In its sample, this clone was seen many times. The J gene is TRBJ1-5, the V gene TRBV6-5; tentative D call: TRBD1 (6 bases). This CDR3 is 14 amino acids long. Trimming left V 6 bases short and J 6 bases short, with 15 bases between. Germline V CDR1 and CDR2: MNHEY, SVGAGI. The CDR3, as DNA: TGTGCCAGCAGGAGGACAGCCGGGGGTCAGCCCCAGCATTTT. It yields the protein CASRRTAGGQPQHF.

CDR3 sequence reads: CSLGRFGYTF. For the CDR3, the DNA is TGTTCACTCGGGCGGTTTGGCTACACCTTC. V usage is TRBV4-2 and J usage is TRBJ1-2; D unclear. Germline V gene data show CDR1 as LGHNA and CDR2 as YNFKEQ. This CDR3 is built from 10 residues.

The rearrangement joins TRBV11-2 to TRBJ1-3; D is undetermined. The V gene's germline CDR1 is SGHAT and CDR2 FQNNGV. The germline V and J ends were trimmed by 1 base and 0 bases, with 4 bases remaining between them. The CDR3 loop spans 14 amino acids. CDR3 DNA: TGTGCCAGCAGCTTAGGGGACTCTGGAAACACCATATATTTT. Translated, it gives CASSLGDSGNTIYF.

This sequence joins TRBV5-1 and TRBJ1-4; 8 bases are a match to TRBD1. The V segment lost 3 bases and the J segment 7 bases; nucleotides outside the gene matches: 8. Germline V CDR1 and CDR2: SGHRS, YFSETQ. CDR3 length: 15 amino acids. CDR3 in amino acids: CASSSAPGGGEKLFF. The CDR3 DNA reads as TGCGCCAGCAGCTCGGCCCCAGGGGGCGGTGAAAAACTGTTTTTT.

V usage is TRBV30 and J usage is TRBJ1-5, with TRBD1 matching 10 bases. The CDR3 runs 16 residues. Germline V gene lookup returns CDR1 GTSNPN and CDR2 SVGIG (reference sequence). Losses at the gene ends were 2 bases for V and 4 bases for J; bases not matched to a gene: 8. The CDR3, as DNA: TGTGCCTGGAGTCCCCGACAGGGGGCGAATAATCAGCCCCAGCATTTT. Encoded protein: CAWSPRQGANNQPQHF.

The CDR3 DNA follows: TGCAGCGTTGGGGGGAATAGCAATCAGCCCCAGCATTTT. This codes for CSVGGNSNQPQHF. V usage is TRBV29-1 and J usage is TRBJ1-5; the D gene is possibly TRBD1 (5 bases). The CDR3 length is 13 residues. Trimming removed 4 bases at V and 0 bases at J, with 7 bases between. Germline values: CDR1 SQVTM, CDR2 ANQGSEA.

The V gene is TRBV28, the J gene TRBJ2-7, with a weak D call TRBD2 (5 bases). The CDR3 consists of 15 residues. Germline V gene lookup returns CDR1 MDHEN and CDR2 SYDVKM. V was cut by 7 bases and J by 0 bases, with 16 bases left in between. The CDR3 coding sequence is TGTGCCAGCACCATGGGAGTTAAGGGCTCCTACGAGCAGTACTTC. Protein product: CASTMGVKGSYEQYF.

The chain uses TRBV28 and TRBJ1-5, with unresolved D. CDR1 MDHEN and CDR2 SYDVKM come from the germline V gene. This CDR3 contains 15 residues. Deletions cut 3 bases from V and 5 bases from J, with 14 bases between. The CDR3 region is CASSFSGFQDQPQHF. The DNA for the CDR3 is TGTGCCAGCAGTTTCTCTGGGTTCCAGGATCAGCCCCAGCATTTT.

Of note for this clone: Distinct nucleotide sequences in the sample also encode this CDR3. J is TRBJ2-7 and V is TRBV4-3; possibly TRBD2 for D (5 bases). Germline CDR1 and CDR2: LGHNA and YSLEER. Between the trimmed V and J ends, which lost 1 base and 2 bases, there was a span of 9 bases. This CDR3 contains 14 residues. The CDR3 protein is CASSQGSGAYEQYF. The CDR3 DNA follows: TGCGCCAGCAGCCAAGGGAGCGGCGCCTACGAGCAGTACTTC.

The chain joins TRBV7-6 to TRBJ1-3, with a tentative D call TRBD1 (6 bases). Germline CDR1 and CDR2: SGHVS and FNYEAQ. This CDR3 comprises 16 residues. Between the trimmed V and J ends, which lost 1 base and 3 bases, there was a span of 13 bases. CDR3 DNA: TGTGCCAGCAGCTTAGAGAGGCAGGGGCTTGGAAACACCATATATTTT. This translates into CASSLERQGLGNTIYF.

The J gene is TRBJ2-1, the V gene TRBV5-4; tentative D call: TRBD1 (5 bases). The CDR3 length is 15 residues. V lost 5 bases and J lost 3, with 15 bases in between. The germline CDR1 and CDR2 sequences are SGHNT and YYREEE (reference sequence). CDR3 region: CASRGVGQGYNEQFF. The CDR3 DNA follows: TGTGCCAGCAGAGGGGTCGGGCAGGGCTACAATGAGCAGTTCTTC. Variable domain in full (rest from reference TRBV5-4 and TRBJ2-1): ETGVTQSPTHLIKTRGQQVTLRCSSQSGHNTVSWYQQALGQGPQFIFQYYREEENGRGNFPPRFSGLQFPNYSSELNVNALELDDSALYLCASRGVGQGYNEQFFGPGTRLTVL.

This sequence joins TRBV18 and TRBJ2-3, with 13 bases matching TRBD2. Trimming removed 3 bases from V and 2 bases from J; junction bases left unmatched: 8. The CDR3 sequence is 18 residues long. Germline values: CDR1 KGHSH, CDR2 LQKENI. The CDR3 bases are TGTGCCAGCTCACCCGGGATACTAGCGGGAGGGCCCACAGATACGCAGTATTTT. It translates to CASSPGILAGGPTDTQYF. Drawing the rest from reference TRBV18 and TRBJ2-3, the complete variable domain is NAGVMQNPRHLVRRRGQEARLRCSPMKGHSHVYWYRQLPEEGLKFMVYLQKENIIDESGMPKERFSAEFPKEGPSILRIQQVVRGDSAAYFCASSPGILAGGPTDTQYFGPGTRLTVL.

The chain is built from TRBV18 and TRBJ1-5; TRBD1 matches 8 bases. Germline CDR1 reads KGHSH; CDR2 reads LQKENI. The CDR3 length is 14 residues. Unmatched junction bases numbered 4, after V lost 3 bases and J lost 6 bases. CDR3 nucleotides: TGTGCCAGCTCACCCGACAGGGGTAGTCAGCCCCAGCATTTT. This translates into CASSPDRGSQPQHF.

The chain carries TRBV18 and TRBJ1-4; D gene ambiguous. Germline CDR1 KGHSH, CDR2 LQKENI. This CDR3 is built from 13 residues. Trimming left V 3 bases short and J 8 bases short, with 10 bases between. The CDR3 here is CASSPRGREKLFF. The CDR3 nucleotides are TGTGCCAGCTCACCCCGGGGTCGGGAAAAACTGTTTTTT.

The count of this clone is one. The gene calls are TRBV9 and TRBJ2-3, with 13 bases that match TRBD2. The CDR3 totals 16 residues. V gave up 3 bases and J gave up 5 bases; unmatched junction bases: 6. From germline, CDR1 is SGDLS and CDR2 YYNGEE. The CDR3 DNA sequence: TGTGCCAGCAGCGCCGGGACTAGCGGGGTCGGAGATACGCAGTATTTT. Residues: CASSAGTSGVGDTQYF.

The CDR3 region has the DNA TGTGCCAGCAGCTTGGTGTCTGGGCCGGGAGTACGGTACGAGCAGTACTTC. Translated, it gives CASSLVSGPGVRYEQYF. V and J are TRBV5-6 and TRBJ2-7, with D possibly TRBD2 on 6 matching bases. The V gene lost 0 bases and the J gene lost 4 bases, with 20 bases spanning the gap. This CDR3 is built from 17 residues. CDR1 SGHDT and CDR2 YYEEEE come from the germline V gene.

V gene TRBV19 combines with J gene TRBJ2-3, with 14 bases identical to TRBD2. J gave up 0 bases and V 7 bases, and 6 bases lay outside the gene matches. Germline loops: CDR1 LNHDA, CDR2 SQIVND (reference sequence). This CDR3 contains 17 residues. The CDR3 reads CASTGTSGRRSTDTQYF. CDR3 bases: TGTGCCAGTACCGGGACTAGCGGGAGACGTAGCACAGATACGCAGTATTTT.

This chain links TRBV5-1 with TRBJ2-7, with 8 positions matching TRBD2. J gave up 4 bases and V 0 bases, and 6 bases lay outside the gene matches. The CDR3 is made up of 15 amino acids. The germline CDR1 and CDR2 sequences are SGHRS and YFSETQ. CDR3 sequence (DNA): TGCGCCAGCAGCTTGGCCGGGGGGGCCTTTTACGAGCAGTACTTC. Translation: CASSLAGGAFYEQYF.

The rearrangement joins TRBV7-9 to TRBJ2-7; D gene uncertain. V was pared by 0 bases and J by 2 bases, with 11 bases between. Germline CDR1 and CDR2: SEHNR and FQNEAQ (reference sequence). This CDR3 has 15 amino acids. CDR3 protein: CASSLAIHRAYEQYF. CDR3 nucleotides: TGTGCCAGCAGCTTAGCAATCCACAGAGCCTACGAGCAGTACTTC.

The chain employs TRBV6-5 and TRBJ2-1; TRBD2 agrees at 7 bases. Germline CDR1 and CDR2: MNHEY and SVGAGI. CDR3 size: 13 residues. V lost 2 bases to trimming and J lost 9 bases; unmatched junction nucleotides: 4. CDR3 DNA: TGTGCCAGCAGTTACGGGAGGGGCGGTGAGCAGTTCTTC. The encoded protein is CASSYGRGGEQFF.

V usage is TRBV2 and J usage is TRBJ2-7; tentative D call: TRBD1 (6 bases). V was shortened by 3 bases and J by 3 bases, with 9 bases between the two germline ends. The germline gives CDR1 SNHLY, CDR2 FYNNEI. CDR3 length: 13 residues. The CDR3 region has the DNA TGTGCCAGCAGTGATGGCAGGGGCTACGAGCAGTACTTC. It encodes CASSDGRGYEQYF.

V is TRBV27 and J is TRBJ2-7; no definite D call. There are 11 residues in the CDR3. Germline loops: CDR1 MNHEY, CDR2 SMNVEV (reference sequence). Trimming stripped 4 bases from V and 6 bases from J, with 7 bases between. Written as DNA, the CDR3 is TGTGCCAGCAGTTATGGGCGCGAGCAGTACTTC. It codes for CASSYGREQYF.

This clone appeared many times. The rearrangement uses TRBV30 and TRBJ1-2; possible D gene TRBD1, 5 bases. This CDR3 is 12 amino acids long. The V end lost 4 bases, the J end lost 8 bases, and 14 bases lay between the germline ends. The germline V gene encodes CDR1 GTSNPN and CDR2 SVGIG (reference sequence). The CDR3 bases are TGTGCCTGGAACACGGGGGTCGGCGGCTACACCTTC. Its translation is CAWNTGVGGYTF. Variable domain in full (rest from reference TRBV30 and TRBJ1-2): SQTIHQWPATLVQPVGSPLSLECTVEGTSNPNLYWYRQAAGRGLQLLFYSVGIGQISSEVPQNLSASRPQDRQFILSSKKLLLSDSGFYLCAWNTGVGGYTFGSGTRLTVV.

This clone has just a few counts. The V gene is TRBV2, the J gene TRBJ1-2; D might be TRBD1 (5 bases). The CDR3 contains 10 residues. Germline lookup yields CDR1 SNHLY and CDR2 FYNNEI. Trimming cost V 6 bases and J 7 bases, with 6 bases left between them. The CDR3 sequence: CASRGVGYTF. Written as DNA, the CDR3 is TGTGCCAGCAGGGGGGTTGGCTACACCTTC.